This T cell receptor (beta chain) was profiled in a study of OX40 agonist ivuxolimab in advanced cancers. Study-level information: All patients had ivuxolimab intravenously every 2 weeks at 0.01 to 10 mg/kg. Allowance was made for prior anti-PD-1, anti-PD-L1 or anti-CTLA-4 therapy, and 35% to 40% had some. Partial responses occurred in Three dose-escalation patients, one with hepatocellular carcinoma and two with cutaneous melanoma.

Clones were read by immunoSEQ multiplex PCR, and TCRdb kept only the in-frame ones, dropping some. The sample shows over 75,000 clones, approximately 89% of them seen only once. CDR1 is ENHRY, CDR2 SYGVKD, per germline. The CDR3 totals 13 residues. V shed 7 bases and J shed 6 bases, with 14 bases lying between them. Specimen: CD4+ or CD8+ T cells sorted from blood, collected in a trial of the OX40 agonist ivuxolimab. The TCR was taken from an adult with an advanced solid tumor such as melanoma, head and neck, liver or kidney cancer. The chain joins TRBV10-3 to TRBJ2-3, with D uncertain. CDR3 bases: TGTGCCATCACCCCTGGGTCCCGGGATACGCAGTATTTT. It is translated as CAITPGSRDTQYF.